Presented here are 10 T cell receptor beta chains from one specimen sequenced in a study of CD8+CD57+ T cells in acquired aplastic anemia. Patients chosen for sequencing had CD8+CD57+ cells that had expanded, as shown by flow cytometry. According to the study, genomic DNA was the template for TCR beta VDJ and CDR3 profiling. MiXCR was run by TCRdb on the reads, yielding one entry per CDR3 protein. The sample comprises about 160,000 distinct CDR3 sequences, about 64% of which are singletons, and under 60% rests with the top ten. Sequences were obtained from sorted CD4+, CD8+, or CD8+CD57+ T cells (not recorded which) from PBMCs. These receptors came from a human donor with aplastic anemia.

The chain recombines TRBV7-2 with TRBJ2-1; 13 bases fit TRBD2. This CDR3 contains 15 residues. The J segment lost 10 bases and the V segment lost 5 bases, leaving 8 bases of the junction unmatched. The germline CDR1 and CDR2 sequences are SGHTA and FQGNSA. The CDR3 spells CASSVTSGGALEQFF. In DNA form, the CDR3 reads TGTGCCAGCAGCGTTACTAGCGGGGGGGCTTTGGAGCAGTTCTTC.

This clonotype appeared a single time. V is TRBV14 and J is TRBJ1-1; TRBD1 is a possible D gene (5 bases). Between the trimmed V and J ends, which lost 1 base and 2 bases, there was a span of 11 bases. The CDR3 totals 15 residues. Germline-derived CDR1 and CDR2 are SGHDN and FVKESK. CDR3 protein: CASSQAAGYNTEAFF. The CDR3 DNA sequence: TGTGCCAGCAGCCAAGCCGCAGGGTACAACACTGAAGCTTTCTTT.

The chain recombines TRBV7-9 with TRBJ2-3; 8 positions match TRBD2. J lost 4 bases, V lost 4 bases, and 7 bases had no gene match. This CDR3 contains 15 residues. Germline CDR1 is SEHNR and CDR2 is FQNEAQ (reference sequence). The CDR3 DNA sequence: TGTGCCAGCAGCTGGACTAGCTGGAGGTCAGATACGCAGTATTTT. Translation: CASSWTSWRSDTQYF.

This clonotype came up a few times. The CDR3 DNA follows: TGCAGTTCTCGTGGGGACTATGGCTACACCTTC. Translating it yields CSSRGDYGYTF. The V and J genes are TRBV20-1 and TRBJ1-2; no reliable D call. The germline V gene encodes CDR1 DFQATT and CDR2 SNEGSKA (reference sequence). This CDR3 is 11 amino acids long. Trimming took 8 bases from V and 3 from J, leaving 10 bases between them.

CDR3 amino acids: CASSPEPELKPLHF. CDR3 DNA sequence: TGTGCCAGCAGCCCGGAGCCGGAGCTGAAACCCCTCCACTTT. The rearrangement links TRBV5-6 to TRBJ1-6; D unclear. Germline V gene lookup returns CDR1 SGHDT and CDR2 YYEEEE. V lost 4 bases, J lost 12 bases, and 17 bases lay in between. The CDR3 spans 14 residues.

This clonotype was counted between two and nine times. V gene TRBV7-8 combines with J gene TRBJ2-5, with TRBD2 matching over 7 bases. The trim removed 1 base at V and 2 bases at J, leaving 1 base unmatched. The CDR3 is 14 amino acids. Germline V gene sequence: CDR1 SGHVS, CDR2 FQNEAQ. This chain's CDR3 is CASSLVGGQETQYF. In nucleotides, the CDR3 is TGTGCCAGCAGCTTAGTCGGGGGGCAAGAGACCCAGTACTTC.

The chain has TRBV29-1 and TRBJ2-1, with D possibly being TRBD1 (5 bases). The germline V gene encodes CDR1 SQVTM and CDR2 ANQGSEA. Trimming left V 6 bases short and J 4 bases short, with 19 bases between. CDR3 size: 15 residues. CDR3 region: CSVPTQGRSYNEQFF. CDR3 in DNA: TGCAGCGTCCCCACTCAGGGAAGAAGTTACAATGAGCAGTTCTTC.

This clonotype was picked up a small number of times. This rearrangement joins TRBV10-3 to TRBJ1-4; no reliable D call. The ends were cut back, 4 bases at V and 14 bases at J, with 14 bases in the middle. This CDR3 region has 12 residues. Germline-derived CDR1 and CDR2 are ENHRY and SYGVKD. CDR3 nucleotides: TGTGCCATCAGTGGAGGAGGGAAGGGCCTGTTTTTT. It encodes CAISGGGKGLFF.

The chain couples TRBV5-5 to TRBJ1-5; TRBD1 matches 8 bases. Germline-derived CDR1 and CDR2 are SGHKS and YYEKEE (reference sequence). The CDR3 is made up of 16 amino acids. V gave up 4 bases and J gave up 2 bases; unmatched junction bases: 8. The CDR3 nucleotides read TGTGCCAGCAGCGTTGGCAGGGGGCGCGGCAATCAGCCCCAGCATTTT. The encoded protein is CASSVGRGRGNQPQHF.

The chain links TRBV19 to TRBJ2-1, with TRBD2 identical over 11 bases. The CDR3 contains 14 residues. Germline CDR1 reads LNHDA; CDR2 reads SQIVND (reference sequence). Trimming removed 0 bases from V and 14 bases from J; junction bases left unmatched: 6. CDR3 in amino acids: CASSIDLAGGSKFF. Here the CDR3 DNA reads TGTGCCAGTAGTATAGATCTAGCGGGAGGTTCTAAGTTCTTC.